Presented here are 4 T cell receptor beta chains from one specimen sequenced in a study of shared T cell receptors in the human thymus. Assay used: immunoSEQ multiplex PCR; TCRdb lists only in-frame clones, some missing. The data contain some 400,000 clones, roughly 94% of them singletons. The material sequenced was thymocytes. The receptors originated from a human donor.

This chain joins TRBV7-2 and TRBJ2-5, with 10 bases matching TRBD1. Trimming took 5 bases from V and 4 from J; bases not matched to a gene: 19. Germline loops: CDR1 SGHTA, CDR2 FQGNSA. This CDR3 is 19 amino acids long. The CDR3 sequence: CASSPRYGGGTGEGETQYF. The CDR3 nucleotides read TGTGCCAGCAGCCCCCGATATGGAGGCGGGACAGGGGAGGGAGAGACCCAGTACTTC.

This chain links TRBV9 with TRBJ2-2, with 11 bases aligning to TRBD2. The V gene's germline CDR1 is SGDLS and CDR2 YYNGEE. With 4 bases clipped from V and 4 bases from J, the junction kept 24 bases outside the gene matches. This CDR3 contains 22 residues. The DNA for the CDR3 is TGTGCCAGCAGCCCCAACTACACGGGACTAGCGGCCCCCCGGGCAGGCACCGGGGAGCTGTTTTTT. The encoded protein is CASSPNYTGLAAPRAGTGELFF.

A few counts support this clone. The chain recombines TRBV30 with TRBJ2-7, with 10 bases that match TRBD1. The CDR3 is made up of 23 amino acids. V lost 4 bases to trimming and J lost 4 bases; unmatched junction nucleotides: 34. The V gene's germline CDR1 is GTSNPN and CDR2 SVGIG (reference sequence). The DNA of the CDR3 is TGTGCCTGGACCCCTAAGCCGGGACAGGGGTTGCTAGCGGGCTTGGGTCCGCTTTACGAGCAGTACTTC. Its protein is CAWTPKPGQGLLAGLGPLYEQYF.

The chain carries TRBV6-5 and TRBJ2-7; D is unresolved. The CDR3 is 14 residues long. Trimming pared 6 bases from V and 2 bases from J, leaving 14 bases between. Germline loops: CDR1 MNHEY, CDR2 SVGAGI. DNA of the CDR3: TGTGCCAGCAGCCAGGTGGGTAGGCCCTACGAGCAGTACTTC. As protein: CASSQVGRPYEQYF.